What follows are 10 T cell receptor beta chains derived from one specimen sequenced in a study of early T cells in non-severe SARS-CoV-2 infection. TCRdb reanalysed the 5' RACE reads using MiXCR and keeps one entry per CDR3 protein. The data show just over 25,000 distinct CDR3 sequences, roughly 4% seen once. Sequenced material: whole blood. The receptors were gathered from an adult who was a healthcare worker with PCR-confirmed SARS-CoV-2 infection or an uninfected control (not recorded which).

Many counts were recorded for this clonotype. The chain recombines TRBV7-8 with TRBJ2-2; D remains ambiguous. This CDR3 is built from 17 residues. V lost 2 bases to trimming and J lost 1 base, with 14 bases between them. Germline-derived CDR1 and CDR2 are SGHVS and FQNEAQ. CDR3 protein: CASSLRDWNMNTGELFF. The DNA of the CDR3 is TGTGCCAGCAGCTTACGTGACTGGAATATGAACACCGGGGAGCTGTTTTTT.

There are a few counts of this clonotype. The chain joins TRBV6-2 or TRBV6-3 to TRBJ2-6; perhaps TRBD1 as D (5 bases). CDR1 is MNHEY and CDR2 is SVGEGT in the germline V gene. The germline V and J ends were trimmed by 4 bases and 4 bases, with 11 bases remaining between them. This CDR3 has 15 residues. CDR3 sequence reads: CASSFSGSGANVLTF. DNA for the CDR3: TGTGCCAGCAGTTTCTCAGGGTCCGGGGCCAACGTCCTGACTTTC.

This clonotype occurred many times. J is TRBJ2-2 and V is TRBV29-1, with 10 bases aligning to TRBD1. The CDR3 spans 13 residues. The J segment lost 6 bases and the V segment lost 6 bases, leaving 4 bases of the junction unmatched. The V gene's germline CDR1 is SQVTM and CDR2 ANQGSEA. DNA for the CDR3: TGCAGCGTAAGGACAGGGGGGTCCGGGGAGCTGTTTTTT. This codes for CSVRTGGSGELFF.

This clonotype appeared many times. The chain uses TRBV4-3 and TRBJ2-7; TRBD1 might be the D (5 bases). This CDR3 is built from 13 residues. Germline values: CDR1 LGHNA, CDR2 YSLEER. Trimming cost V 0 bases and J 4 bases, with 7 bases left between them. Written as DNA, the CDR3 is TGCGCCAGCAGCCAAGAAAGGGGTTACGAGCAGTACTTC. This encodes CASSQERGYEQYF.

The V call is TRBV20-1, the J call TRBJ2-1; D perhaps matches TRBD1 (6 bases). Deletions cut 7 bases from V and 0 bases from J, with 13 bases between. CDR3 size: 14 residues. Germline assignment: CDR1 DFQATT and CDR2 SNEGSKA (reference sequence). The DNA for the CDR3 is TGCAGTGGGTTACAAGGGGGCTCCTACAATGAGCAGTTCTTC. Translated, it gives CSGLQGGSYNEQFF.

This clonotype showed up just a few times. The CDR3 is CASSLVTAYEQYF. CDR3 nucleotides: TGCGCCAGCAGCCTCGTTACGGCCTACGAGCAGTACTTC. The chain combines TRBV5-1 with TRBJ2-7; D is uncertain. Germline V gene sequence: CDR1 SGHRS, CDR2 YFSETQ. Trimming took 4 bases from V and 2 from J, leaving 10 bases between them. The CDR3 is made up of 13 amino acids. Based on the CDR3 plus reference TRBV5-1 and TRBJ2-7, the full variable domain is KAGVTQTPRYLIKTRGQQVTLSCSPISGHRSVSWYQQTPGQGLQFLFEYFSETQRNKGNFPGRFSGRQFSNSRSEMNVSTLELGDSALYLCASSLVTAYEQYFGPGTRLTVT.

This clonotype was picked up many times. The genes are TRBV6-1 and TRBJ2-3, with D unresolved. CDR1 is MNHNS, CDR2 SASEGT, per germline. The CDR3 loop spans 15 amino acids. V lost 6 bases to trimming and J lost 0 bases, with 13 bases between them. The CDR3, as DNA: TGTGCCAGCAGGGCAGCCCGACTGAGCACAGATACGCAGTATTTT. It codes for CASRAARLSTDTQYF.

The rearrangement joins TRBV28 to TRBJ1-4, with a weak D call TRBD1 (6 bases). Germline V CDR1 and CDR2: MDHEN, SYDVKM. With 8 bases removed from V and 4 bases from J, the gap between germline ends came to 17 bases. CDR3 length equals 15 residues. CDR3 residues: CASLKGTRNNEKLFF. CDR3 DNA sequence: TGTGCCAGCCTTAAGGGGACACGGAATAATGAAAAACTGTTTTTT.

This clonotype was observed at least ten times. The chain couples TRBV12-2 to TRBJ1-1; TRBD1 is the table's D call, not checked against the DNA. TRBV12-2 is a documented pseudogene. CDR3 length: 14 residues. The CDR3 sequence: CASRWEQVNTEAFF. CDR3 DNA: TGTGCAAGTCGCTGGGAACAGGTGAACACTGAAGCTTTCTTT.

Concerning this clonotype itself: This may be a read error, as it is one base from a much larger clone. The genes are TRBV4-2 and TRBJ2-7, with D unclear. The CDR3 extends over 13 amino acids. The germline gives CDR1 LGHNA, CDR2 YNFKEQ. As DNA, the CDR3 is TGTGCCAGCAGCCAAGATTCACGCCACGAGCAGAACTTC. Translation gives CASSQDSRHEQNF.